This T cell receptor beta chain is drawn from a study of response to subunit inactivated influenza vaccine. Study-level points and caveats: With each seasonal influenza vaccination, the authors suggested, few new T cells are recruited.

The trim removed 5 bases at V and 7 bases at J, leaving 12 bases unmatched. CDR3 size: 16 residues. Germline V lookup: CDR1 SQVTM, CDR2 ANQGSEA. For this clonotype: The antigen is not known.

TCRdb itself ran the RT-PCR reads through MiXCR, one entry per CDR3 protein. Of approximately 490,000 distinct CDR3 sequences listed, around 7.7% are singletons. The TCR comes from a man between 50 and 69 years old who received an inactivated influenza vaccine. The input for sequencing was PBMCs from blood, taken 23 months after vaccination. This chain joins TRBV29-1 and TRBJ2-2; TRBD1 matches at 11 bases. DNA of the CDR3: TGCAGCGTTCAATATGGACAGGGGGCGGTCGGCGGGGAGCTGTTTTTT. It specifies CSVQYGQGAVGGELFF.